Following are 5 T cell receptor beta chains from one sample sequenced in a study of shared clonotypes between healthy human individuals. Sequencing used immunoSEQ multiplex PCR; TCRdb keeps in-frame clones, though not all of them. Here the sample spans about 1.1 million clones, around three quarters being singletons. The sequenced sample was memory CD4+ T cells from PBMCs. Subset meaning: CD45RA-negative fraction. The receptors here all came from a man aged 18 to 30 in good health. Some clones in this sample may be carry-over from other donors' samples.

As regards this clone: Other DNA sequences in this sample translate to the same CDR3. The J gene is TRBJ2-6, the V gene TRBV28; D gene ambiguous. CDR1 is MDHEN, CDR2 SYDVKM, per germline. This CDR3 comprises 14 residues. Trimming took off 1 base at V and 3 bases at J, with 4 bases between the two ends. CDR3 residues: CASSLLSGANVLTF. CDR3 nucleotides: TGTGCCAGCAGTTTATTAAGTGGGGCCAACGTCCTGACTTTC.

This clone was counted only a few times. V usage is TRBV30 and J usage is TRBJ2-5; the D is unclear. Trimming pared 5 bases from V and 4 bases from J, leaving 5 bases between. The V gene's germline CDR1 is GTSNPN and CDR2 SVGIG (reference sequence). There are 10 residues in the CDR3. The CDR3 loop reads CAWALETQYF. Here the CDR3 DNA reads TGTGCCTGGGCCCTAGAGACCCAGTACTTC.

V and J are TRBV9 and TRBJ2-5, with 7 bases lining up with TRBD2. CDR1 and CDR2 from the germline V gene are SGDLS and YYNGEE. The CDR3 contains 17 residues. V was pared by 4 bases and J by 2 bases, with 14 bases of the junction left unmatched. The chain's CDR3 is CASSPGLREWGQETQYF. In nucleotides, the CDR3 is TGTGCCAGCAGCCCCGGGTTGCGGGAGTGGGGGCAAGAGACCCAGTACTTC.

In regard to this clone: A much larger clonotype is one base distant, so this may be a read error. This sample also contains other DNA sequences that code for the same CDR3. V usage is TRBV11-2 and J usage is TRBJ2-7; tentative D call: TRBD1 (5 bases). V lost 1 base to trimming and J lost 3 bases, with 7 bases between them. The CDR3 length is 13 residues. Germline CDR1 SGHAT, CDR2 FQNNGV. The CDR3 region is CASSLGQIYEQYF. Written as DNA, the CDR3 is TGTGCCAGCAGCTTAGGACAGATCTACGAGCAGTACTTC. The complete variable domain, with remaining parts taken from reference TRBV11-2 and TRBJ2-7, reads EAGVAQSPRYKIIEKRQSVAFWCNPISGHATLYWYQQILGQGPKLLIQFQNNGVVDDSQLPKDRFSAERLKGVDSTLKIQPAKLEDSAVYLCASSLGQIYEQYFGPGTRLTVT.

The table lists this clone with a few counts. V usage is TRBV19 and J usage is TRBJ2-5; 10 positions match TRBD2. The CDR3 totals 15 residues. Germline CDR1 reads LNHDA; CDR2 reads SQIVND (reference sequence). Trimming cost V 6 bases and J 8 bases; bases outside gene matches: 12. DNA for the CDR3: TGTGCCAGTAGCCCCCGGCCAGCGGGGGGGGGTACCCAGTACTTC. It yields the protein CASSPRPAGGGTQYF.